This T cell receptor beta chain was obtained from a study of neurological immune-mediated disorders. Study-level information: Within the group of some 34 multiple sclerosis patients, approximately 30 were relapsing-remitting, while 3 were secondary progressive. The study's findings and limits: Phylogenetic grouping assigned the repertoires of 18 of 34 multiple sclerosis patients to a single cluster of related CDR3 sequences. This cluster may be a repertoire-level signature. No expanded-clone CDR3 amino acid sequence recurred across subjects, suggesting private TCR-beta repertoires.

Unsorted libraries were generated from 2 million PBMCs held at -80 degrees C. TCRdb called the 5' RACE reads again in MiXCR, with one record for every CDR3 protein. Among tens of thousands of distinct CDR3 sequences listed, roughly 4.1% were seen once. Many counts were recorded for this clonotype. The antigen is undetermined. The TCR originated in a woman in her sixties with multiple sclerosis. Specimen: PBMCs.

CDR3: CASRGLGNTIYF. In DNA, the CDR3 is TGTGCCAGCCGCGGACTGGGAAACACCATATATTTT. This sequence joins TRBV7-8 and TRBJ1-3; D not certain. The CDR3 is 12 residues long. CDR1 and CDR2 (germline): SGHVS, FQNEAQ. The germline V and J ends were trimmed by 8 bases and 4 bases, with 9 bases remaining between them.